One and the same sample provided the 3 T cell receptor beta chains below, sequenced in a study of shared clonotypes between healthy human individuals. The table came from immunoSEQ multiplex PCR; TCRdb's copy has only in-frame clones and leaves some out. The sample shows about 1 million clones, 75% of them seen only once. Sequencing was performed on memory CD4+ T cells sorted from blood. Regarding subset: CD45RA-negative fraction. The receptors stem from a man between 18 and 35 years old in good health.

The V call is TRBV29-1, the J call TRBJ2-2; 16 bases line up with TRBD2. Germline trimming cut 5 bases from V and 3 bases from J; bases unmatched to any gene: 3. This CDR3 comprises 16 residues. CDR1 is SQVTM, CDR2 ANQGSEA, per germline. Here the CDR3 reads CSVTGTSGGDTGELFF. In nucleotides, the CDR3 is TGCAGCGTTACCGGGACTAGCGGGGGGGACACCGGGGAGCTGTTTTTT.

Only a few counts were recorded for this clone. Possible read error: a much larger clone is one base away. The sample has other DNA sequences that encode this CDR3 too. The J gene is TRBJ1-5, the V gene TRBV28; D gene unclear. V lost 6 bases, J lost 0 bases, and 3 bases lay in between. This CDR3 has 12 amino acids. Germline CDR1 is MDHEN and CDR2 is SYDVKM. The CDR3: CASSTSNQPQHF. The CDR3 DNA reads TGTGCCAGCAGCACTAGCAATCAGCCCCAGCATTTT.

V usage is TRBV9 and J usage is TRBJ2-5; TRBD2 matches 13 bases. The germline V gene has CDR1 SGDLS and CDR2 YYNGEE. V shed 4 bases, J shed 1 base, and the junction held 7 bases outside the gene matches. CDR3 length: 17 residues. In nucleotides, the CDR3 is TGTGCCAGCAGCCCCCACGGACTAGCGGGAGCCCAAGAGACCCAGTACTTC. Amino acids: CASSPHGLAGAQETQYF.